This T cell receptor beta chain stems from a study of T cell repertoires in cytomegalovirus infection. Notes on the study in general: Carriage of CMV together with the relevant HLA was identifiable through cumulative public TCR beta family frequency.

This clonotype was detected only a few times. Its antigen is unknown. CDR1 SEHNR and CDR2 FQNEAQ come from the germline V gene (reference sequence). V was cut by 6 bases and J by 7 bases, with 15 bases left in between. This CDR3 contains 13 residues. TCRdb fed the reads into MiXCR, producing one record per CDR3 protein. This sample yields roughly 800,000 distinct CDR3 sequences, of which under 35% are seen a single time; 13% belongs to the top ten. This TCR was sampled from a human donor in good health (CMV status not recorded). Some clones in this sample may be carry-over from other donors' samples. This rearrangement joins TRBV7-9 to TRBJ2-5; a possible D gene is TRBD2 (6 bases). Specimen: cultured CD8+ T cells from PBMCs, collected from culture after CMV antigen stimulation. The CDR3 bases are TGTGCCAGCAGGGACGGACTACTCTTGACCCAGTACTTC. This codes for CASRDGLLLTQYF.